What follows describes a single T cell receptor beta chain. Its antigen specificity is not known. One base away there is no much larger clone; base qualities are not given. The immunoSEQ hsTCRB v3.0 assay was used at survey level resolution to sequence the TRB variable region. The targeted TRB sequencing depth was roughly 40,000-55,000 T-cell genomes per sample. TRB libraries were pooled and sequenced on an Illumina MiSeq using a v3 150-cycle kit. Regarding the original processing steps: Repertoire analysis ran in R within a reproducible Nextflow workflow covering QC, data transformation and analysis. LymphoSeq2, an R package for AIRR-Seq data exploration, was used to implement custom analyses. Several samples that yielded fewer than 5000 total TRB sequences were excluded, so that approximately 170 HIV repertoires were analyzed. Of the 188 retained HIV repertoires, some 60 were collected before and around 130 after ART initiation. Repertoires were downsampled to 5000 TRB nucleotide sequences, with summary statistics averaged over 100 downsampling iterations. The analysis kept only TRB sequences whose CDR3 regions were at least seven amino acids long. Diversity was measured with a Shannon entropy-derived clonality score and the Gini coefficient. In the repertoire networks, any two of the top 5000 CDR3 amino acid sequences were linked whenever the two sequences differed by an edit distance of one. GLIPH2 predicted antigen specificity groups and MHC restriction for TRB CDR3 amino acid sequences. To flag known CMV, EBV, HIV or tissue antigen associations, CDR3 amino acid sequences were matched against VDJdb and McPAS-TCR. Pre-ART, post-ART and control groups were compared with Wilcoxon signed-rank tests and Holm-Bonferroni correction. TCRdb re-hosts the immuneACCESS table, in-frame sequences only. Its copies lack some clones; in the studies checked, an unresolved V gene accounts for under half of them, and the cause for the rest is not known. V and J calls and clone size follow that table, whereas D and trimming were derived from the DNA. Within this sample are about 22,000 clones, with approximately 80% of them counted one time only. The ten largest clones take up 12% of the sample.

This specimen comes from a study of long-term antiretroviral therapy in people with HIV (dated 2022 in TCRdb). Concerning the study at large: Collection of the earliest samples took place about a decade ahead of the 2015 WHO recommendation for immediate ART, at a time when ART was typically delayed until CD4 counts fell. A retrospective serial study tested whether ART initiation and durable HIV suppression were associated with changes in peripheral blood TRB repertoire composition and diversity. From 30 adults with confirmed HIV infection, the cohort provided fewer than 200 cryopreserved PBMC samples, gathered serially across a mean of approximately six years (range 1-12). Of the approximately 32 participants with HIV, more than 10 were female. No cross-contamination during QIAcube processing was seen in test extractions of a monoclonal T-cell line run alongside 25 to 35 polyclonal samples.

V and J are truncated by 6 bases and 0 bases respectively, leaving an intervening sequence of 10 bases. The germline V gene yields MNHEY for CDR1 and SVGAGI for CDR2. The CDR3 runs 14 residues from the cysteine to the phenylalanine. Here the CDR3 DNA is all that survives: 42 bases in frame from base 1. Inclusion was restricted to participants for whom at least one PBMC sample before ART initiation and at least two post-ART samples were available. All participants with HIV were treated in the United States of America. Cryopreserved samples of about 1-11 million PBMC were thawed and washed before DNA extraction. At the time of the earliest PBMC sample, participants with HIV were aged between about 20 and 60 years. PBMC samples from each participant spanned 1-4 timepoints before ART initiation and 2-8 timepoints after ART initiation, with a median of 7 samples. Serial HIV viral load, CD4+ T-cell count, ART history and demographic data were obtained for every participant. A Qiagen kit on a QIAcube was used to extract genomic DNA from unsorted PBMC, with samples processed in batches of 12.

Results the study describes overall, beyond this receptor: HIV repertoires had narrower CDR3 length ranges than controls, and the network structure suggested an antigen-experienced repertoire that shifted only slightly toward naive after ART. Because cell numbers in pre-ART samples were limited, unsorted PBMC were profiled instead of sorted CD4+ and CD8+ T cells. At every time point, the repertoire was dominated by expanded TRB clones first identified before ART initiation, although this dominance fluctuated and, in many PLHIV, declined after ART. Since PBMC availability was limited, sequencing covered only the TCR beta chain, with no alpha chain pairing. No data were available on ART adherence, viral resistance or therapy changes, limiting inferences about post-ART repertoire changes. The samples were dated from about 2004 to 2017, and the ART regimens that were used may be less effective than current ART regimens. Starting ART was linked to a significant rise in TRB diversity, yet even after long-term ART the diversity remained significantly lower than in transplant donor controls.

The rearranged chain carries TRBV6-5 and TRBJ2-3; no D segment can be confidently identified. Sample: unsorted PBMCs, taken 1.6 years after starting antiretroviral therapy. The sequence was collected from a man between 35 and 55 years old with HIV. The CDR3 amino acid sequence is: CASRPRPSTDTQYF. The nucleotide sequence reads TGTGCCAGCAGGCCGAGACCTAGCACAGATACGCAGTATTTT.